One sample yielded the 14 T cell receptor beta chains listed below, sequenced in a study of blood T cells in healthy people across ages. A second PCR of roughly 7 to 11 cycles used a sample-barcoded 5' primer and a J-beta primer mix. MiXCR, applied by TCRdb to the 5' RACE reads, yields one record per CDR3 protein. The table has some 1.5 million distinct CDR3 sequences, 28% seen once. Sequenced input: blood. These receptors all stem from a woman under 40 in good health.

This clonotype was found a few times. CDR3 sequence reads: CASSPRAGGVRQFF. CDR3 sequence (DNA): TGCGCCAGCAGCCCGAGAGCCGGGGGGGTCCGGCAGTTCTTC. J is TRBJ2-1 and V is TRBV4-1; 8 nucleotides line up with TRBD2. CDR1 MGHRA and CDR2 YSYEKL come from the germline V gene. This CDR3 has 14 amino acids. V shed 4 bases and J 12 bases; nucleotides not matched to a gene: 11.

Ten or more counts support this clonotype. This CDR3 is CSASDSGERQFF. In nucleotides, the CDR3 is TGCAGTGCCAGTGACTCAGGTGAACGGCAGTTCTTC. V is TRBV20-1 and J is TRBJ2-1; no clear D gene. Germline-derived CDR1 and CDR2 are DFQATT and SNEGSKA (reference sequence). The ends were cut back, 6 bases at V and 12 bases at J, with 18 bases in the middle. The CDR3 length is 12 residues.

On this clonotype: Since a much larger clone is just one base distant, this may be a read error. The chain employs TRBV7-2 and TRBJ2-3; D is perhaps TRBD1 (5 bases). Germline CDR1 is SGHTA and CDR2 is FQGNSA. The CDR3 runs 13 residues. The CDR3: CASRFRLTGTQYF. For the CDR3, the DNA is TGTGCCAGCAGGTTTCGGCTCACAGGTACGCAGTATTTT.

This chain connects TRBV7-2 to TRBJ2-1, with D possibly being TRBD1 or TRBD2 (5 bases each). The V and J ends lost 5 bases and 7 bases respectively, with 18 bases between them. The CDR3 totals 15 residues. Germline V gene data show CDR1 as SGHTA and CDR2 as FQGNSA. CDR3 sequence: CASSEGRVRFNEQFF. The CDR3, as DNA: TGTGCCAGCAGCGAGGGACGGGTTAGATTTAATGAGCAGTTCTTC.

A word on this clonotype: A clone one base away is much larger, so this may be a read error. The J gene is TRBJ2-7, the V gene TRBV29-1, with TRBD1 as a possible D gene (5 bases). CDR1 is SQVTM, CDR2 ANQGSEA, per germline. V dropped 0 bases and J dropped 7 bases, with 19 bases sitting between them. There are 15 residues in the CDR3. The CDR3 DNA is TGCAGCGTTGAAGATCCTGGACACCGTCCTGATGAGCAGTACTTC. Translating it yields CSVEDPGHRPDEQYF.

To note about this clonotype: The germline gene is not matched at one end of the junction; a read error may be the cause. The chain couples TRBV7-2 to TRBJ1-4, with a weak D call TRBD1 (6 bases). The CDR3 has 15 residues. Germline CDR1 SGHTA, CDR2 FQGNSA. CDR3 DNA: TGTGCCAGCAGCCCTGACAGGAGTTCTAATGAAAAACGGTTTTTT. Protein product: CASSPDRSSNEKRFF.

This clonotype was seen repeatedly, ten times or more. Here the CDR3 reads CASSSSFTGTKGMETQYF. The CDR3 region has the DNA TGTGCCAGCAGCTCAAGTTTTACCGGGACCAAAGGGATGGAGACCCAGTACTTC. V and J are TRBV7-2 and TRBJ2-5; D possibly uses TRBD1 or TRBD2 (5 bases each). Trimming stripped 4 bases from V and 5 bases from J, with 26 bases between. Germline values: CDR1 SGHTA, CDR2 FQGNSA. The CDR3 consists of 18 residues.

V and J are TRBV7-2 and TRBJ2-7, with TRBD2 matching over 8 bases. The J segment lost 2 bases and the V segment lost 3 bases, leaving 12 bases of the junction unmatched. The CDR3 spans 17 residues. The germline gives CDR1 SGHTA, CDR2 FQGNSA. The CDR3 sequence: CASSFGELAESAYEQYF. The CDR3 region has the DNA TGTGCCAGCAGCTTTGGGGAACTAGCGGAGAGCGCCTACGAGCAGTACTTC. The full variable domain, with the rest looked up from reference TRBV7-2 and TRBJ2-7, is GAGVSQSPSNKVTEKGKDVELRCDPISGHTALYWYRQSLGQGLEFLIYFQGNSAPDKSGLPSDRFSAERTGGSVSTLTIQRTQQEDSAVYLCASSFGELAESAYEQYFGPGTRLTVT.

This clonotype has ten or more counts. The chain is built from TRBV7-2 and TRBJ2-1; TRBD1 matches at 7 bases. The germline V gene has CDR1 SGHTA and CDR2 FQGNSA. The CDR3 length is 13 residues. The V and J ends lost 1 base and 9 bases, in that order; junction bases with no gene match: 3. CDR3 in DNA: TGTGCCAGCAGCTTAGACAGGGGAACTGAGCAGTTCTTC. Encoded protein: CASSLDRGTEQFF.

The chain carries TRBV3-1 and TRBJ2-7, with 7 bases lining up with TRBD1. Per germline, CDR1 LGHDT and CDR2 YNNKEL (reference sequence). The CDR3 spans 17 residues. V gave up 4 bases and J gave up 1 base; unmatched junction bases: 13. CDR3 nucleotides: TGTGCCAGCAGCCGTCCCAAAGGGGGACAGAGTTCCTACGAGCAGTACTTC. Its translation: CASSRPKGGQSSYEQYF.

DNA for the CDR3: TGCAGTACCCTCGGCGGCCCCCCAAGAGAGACCCAGTACTTC. Translated, it gives CSTLGGPPRETQYF. The chain recombines TRBV20-1 with TRBJ2-5, with no clear D. CDR1 and CDR2 (germline): DFQATT, SNEGSKA (reference sequence). This CDR3 is 14 amino acids long. The V end lost 8 bases, the J end lost 4 bases, and 20 bases lay between the germline ends.

The V call is TRBV9, the J call TRBJ2-2; D may be TRBD1 (6 bases). This CDR3 contains 15 residues. CDR1 is SGDLS, CDR2 YYNGEE, per germline. V lost 4 bases to trimming and J lost 7 bases, with 17 bases between them. The CDR3 nucleotides are TGTGCCAGCAGCAAAGAGTACAGGGACCACGGGGAGCTGTTTTTT. Amino acid sequence: CASSKEYRDHGELFF.

Only a few counts were recorded for this clonotype. The chain has TRBV12-3 or TRBV12-4 and TRBJ2-5; 11 bases map to TRBD2. This CDR3 has 14 amino acids. Trimming took 7 bases from V and 13 from J; bases not matched to a gene: 14. The DNA for the CDR3 is TGTGCCAGCACCCTCGCTAGCGGGGGGACCCCTCGGTACTTC. Residues: CASTLASGGTPRYF.

This clonotype was observed at least ten times. J is TRBJ2-1 and V is TRBV7-2; 9 bases line up with TRBD2. The CDR3 is 13 residues long. Per germline, CDR1 SGHTA and CDR2 FQGNSA. The trim removed 2 bases at V and 9 bases at J, leaving 2 bases unmatched. For the CDR3, the DNA is TGTGCCAGCAGCTTAAGCGGGAGGATTGAGCAGTTCTTC. This gives the protein CASSLSGRIEQFF. Full variable domain (missing parts from reference TRBV7-2 and TRBJ2-1): GAGVSQSPSNKVTEKGKDVELRCDPISGHTALYWYRQSLGQGLEFLIYFQGNSAPDKSGLPSDRFSAERTGGSVSTLTIQRTQQEDSAVYLCASSLSGRIEQFFGPGTRLTVL.